Below, one T cell receptor (beta chain) is given with its context. This sample is drawn from a study of blood T cell repertoires in COVID-19. The length of the CDR3 is 11 residues. The germline V gene encodes CDR1 SGHRS and CDR2 YFSETQ. The V and J ends lost 4 bases and 8 bases respectively, with 7 bases between them. TCRdb's copy holds only in-frame clones and misses some; the assay was immunoSEQ multiplex PCR. The sample has under 200,000 clones, 88% seen once; the top ten hold under 6.5%. The material sequenced was peripheral blood. The rearrangement uses TRBV5-1 and TRBJ2-1; D is perhaps TRBD2 (5 bases). This TCR came from a man aged 40-49 years with active or convalescent COVID-19. In nucleotides, the CDR3 is TGCGCCAGCAGCGAGGGTGATGAGCAGTTCTTC. It encodes CASSEGDEQFF.